In its sample, the clone carrying this TCR beta chain is medium-sized. Method: immunoSEQ multiplex PCR; TCRdb's copy keeps in-frame clones and lacks some. The data show roughly 10,000 clones, with roughly 29% seen just once and roughly 5% held by the top ten. The CDR3 sequence is 15 residues long. V was pared by 1 base and J by 6 bases, with 11 bases between. The germline CDR1 and CDR2 sequences are SGDLS and YYNGEE. This record belongs to a study of graft-versus-host responses after intestinal transplantation. Post-reaction, proliferating CD3+CD4+ and CD3+CD8+ responders (CFSE-low) were sorted. This chain joins TRBV9 and TRBJ1-6, with D possibly being TRBD1 (5 bases). The clonotype was recovered from a human patient who was an organ donor for intestinal transplantation. Sequenced material: alloreactive CD4+ T cells from a mixed lymphocyte reaction culture, taken before transplantation. Subset given: CFSE-low proliferating T cells sorted from roughly six-day pre-transplant mixed lymphocyte reaction (GvH or HvG direction). CDR3 bases: TGTGCCAGCAGCGTACTCGGGGGAGCTAATTCACCCCTCCACTTT. Protein: CASSVLGGANSPLHF.